This TCR beta chain comes out of a study of Ad26.COV2.S vaccination and SARS-CoV-2 variants (dated by TCRdb to the early 2020s). About the full investigation: Vaccine-arm donors came from COV1001, a multicentre, randomized, double-blind, placebo-controlled phase I-IIa trial of Ad26.COV2.S in healthy adults. A total of roughly 32 samples were included in the TCR-sequenced set, comprising approximately 20 Ad26.COV2.S vaccine recipients, 5 placebo recipients and 8 SARS-CoV-2 convalescent individuals. Investigators remained blinded to trial group allocation during experiments and outcome assessment. The specificity and breadth of SARS-CoV-2-reactive T cell receptors after Ad26.COV2.S vaccination were assessed by TCRbeta repertoire sequencing. Dosing of Ad26.COV2.S was intramuscular, at either 5x10^10 or 1x10^11 viral particles, delivered as one shot or as two shots spaced 56 days apart. Participants in the trial were split at random into five groups of five each, receiving low-dose or high-dose Ad26.COV2.S once or twice, or else placebo on both occasions.

A word on this clone: There is no known antigen for this receptor. No qualities accompany the bases; no much larger clone lies one base away.

Trimming removed 2 bases from V and 4 bases from J, leaving 9 bases between the germline ends. Spanning cysteine to phenylalanine, the CDR3 consists of 14 amino acids. Here the CDR3 DNA is all that survives: 42 bases in frame from base 1. The germline V gene provides CDR1 SNHLY and CDR2 FYNNEI. The immunoSEQ Assay was used to sequence TCRbeta CDR3 regions. After extraction, genomic DNA underwent amplification by bias-controlled multiplex PCR, followed by high-throughput sequencing. On the study's bioinformatics: To quantify the absolute abundance of every unique TCRbeta CDR3 region, sequences were collapsed and filtered. T cell fraction was estimated by normalization of TCRbeta template counts to usable DNA, with usable DNA being measured through amplification of reference genes present in all nucleated cells. Repertoire TCRs were annotated as SARS-CoV-2-specific by exact matching of V gene, CDR3 amino acid sequence and J gene to a known reactive TCR set. The reference SARS-CoV-2 TCR set was obtained from MIRA and was filtered for enrichment in COVID-19-positive ImmuneCODE repertoires, whereby public or cross-reactive TCRs were removed. Using the MIRA antigens, annotated TCRs were further analysed by specific ORF or by position within an ORF. Depth was the summed frequency of annotated unique rearrangements, while breadth was defined as annotated unique rearrangements over total unique productive rearrangements. Two-sided Wilcoxon rank-sum tests were used to compare TCR breadth between groups. TCRdb re-hosts the immuneACCESS table, in-frame sequences only. Its copies lack some clones; in the studies checked, an unresolved V gene accounts for under half of them, and the cause for the rest is not known. V, J and clone size were drawn from that table, and D and trimming were deduced from the DNA. In this sample the table shows roughly 680,000 clones, roughly 90% of which occur a single time. The biggest ten clones account for approximately 1.5% of the sample.

Summary of the overall study and its limitations: Spike-specific TCR breadth was higher in Ad26.COV2.S recipients than in placebo recipients (P = 0.0014). The authors noted that the TCR breadth and depth analyses may have underestimated total T cell responses. Comparable non-spike TCR breadth was observed between vaccine and placebo recipients, consistent with only spike being contained in the vaccine. After vaccination, spike-specific CD8+ and CD4+ T cell responses were reported to show substantial breadth. The study was not powered for comparison of responses between vaccine doses or regimens.

This sample's treatment or condition label indicates: roughly 18 received Ad26.COV2.S at low or high dose, single or two shots; about five received placebo; per-sample allocation not given. For vaccine and placebo recipients, the sequenced repertoires came from samples collected on day 63 after the first injection. In Cohort 1b, 25 to 30 adults aged 18-55 years were enrolled at a single site in Boston, USA, between 29 July and 7 August 2020. Ad26.COV2.S consisted of a replication-incompetent adenovirus type 26 vector by which a prefusion-stabilized SARS-CoV-2 spike protein from the original Wuhan strain was expressed.

This specimen was peripheral blood, taken in a trial of Ad26.COV2.S vaccine versus placebo. This chain is built from TRBV2 and TRBJ1-5; a tentative D match to TRBD1 spans 6 bases. The sequence was obtained from a person aged 18-65 years who received the Ad26.COV2.S COVID-19 vaccine or a placebo. The CDR3 protein sequence reads: CASSEWGRNQPQHF. In nucleotides, the sequence is TGTGCCAGCAGTGAATGGGGGCGGAATCAGCCCCAGCATTTT.